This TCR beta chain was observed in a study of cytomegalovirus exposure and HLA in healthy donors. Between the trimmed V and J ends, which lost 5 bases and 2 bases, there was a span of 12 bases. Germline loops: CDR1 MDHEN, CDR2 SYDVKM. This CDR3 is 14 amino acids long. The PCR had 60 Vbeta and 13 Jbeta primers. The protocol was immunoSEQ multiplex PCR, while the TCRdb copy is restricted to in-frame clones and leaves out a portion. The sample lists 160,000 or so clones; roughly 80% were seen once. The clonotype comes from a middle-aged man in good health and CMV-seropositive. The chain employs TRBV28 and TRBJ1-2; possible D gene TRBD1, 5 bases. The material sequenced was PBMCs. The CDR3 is CASSLLTANYGYTF. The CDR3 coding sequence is TGTGCCAGCAGTCTCTTGACAGCGAACTATGGCTACACCTTC.